Sequencing of this T cell receptor (beta chain) was carried out in a study of identical twins. TCRdb itself ran the 5' RACE reads through MiXCR, one entry per CDR3 protein. This repertoire shows about 220,000 distinct CDR3 sequences, 7.5% found once; its top ten account for 1.9%. Overall study findings and caveats: Conclusions relied on cross-sectional statistical analysis, not following the same donors.

Ten or more counts support this clonotype. Its matching antigen is unknown. Trimming took off 3 bases at V and 0 bases at J, with 10 bases between the two ends. This CDR3 region has 15 residues. Germline V gene data show CDR1 as MRHNA and CDR2 as SNTAGT. In addition, the sample was reused for a study of yellow fever vaccine responses in identical twins.

The sequence derives from a woman younger than 35 in good health. Sample: memory (CD45RO+) T cells sorted from blood. This chain uses TRBV6-4 with TRBJ2-3; a possible D gene is TRBD2 (7 bases). The chain's CDR3 is CASSETGGSTDTQYF. The CDR3, as DNA: TGTGCCAGCAGTGAGACGGGGGGCAGCACAGATACGCAGTATTTT.